The entry below describes one TCR beta chain. What it binds is unknown. The data were taken from a study of T-cell reconstitution after alpha-beta-depleted transplantation in children. Study-wide points: Several patients had high TCRbeta diversity at day 60; it came from surviving recipient T cells and thymic progenitors. It was newly produced T cells that mostly accounted for T-cell counts and diversity one year after transplant. Where alpha-beta T cells came from about two months after transplant was reportedly several hundred expanded graft clones.

Construction of the TCRbeta library involved unique molecular identifiers. Using its own MiXCR run on the PCR reads, TCRdb lists one record per CDR3 protein. Among hundreds of thousands of distinct CDR3 sequences listed, about a sixth were seen once. This specimen consisted of PBMCs, mostly from graft donor cells, obtained 360 days after TCRalphabeta/CD19-depleted stem cell transplant. This receptor was identified in a male patient between 2 and 10 years old who had a stem cell transplant for acute lymphoblastic leukemia, so the T cells may come from the graft donor.

CDR3 coding DNA: TGTGCCAGCAGCTCCCCGGACGTTTGGCAGTACTTC. Its protein is CASSSPDVWQYF. The genes are TRBV7-8 and TRBJ2-7; D gene ambiguous. This CDR3 is 12 amino acids long. Germline CDR1 and CDR2: SGHVS and FQNEAQ. The germline V and J ends were trimmed by 4 bases and 9 bases, with 13 bases remaining between them.